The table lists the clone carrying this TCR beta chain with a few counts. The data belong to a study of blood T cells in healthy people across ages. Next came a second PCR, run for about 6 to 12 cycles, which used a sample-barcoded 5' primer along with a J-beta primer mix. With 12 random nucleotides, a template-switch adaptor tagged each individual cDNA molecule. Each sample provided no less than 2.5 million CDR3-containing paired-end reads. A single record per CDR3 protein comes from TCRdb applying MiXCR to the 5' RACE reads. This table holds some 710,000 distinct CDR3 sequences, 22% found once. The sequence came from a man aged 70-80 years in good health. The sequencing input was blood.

DNA for the CDR3: TGTGCCAGCAGTCCCCTGGGGGCAGCCAAAAACATTCAGTACTTC. It codes for CASSPLGAAKNIQYF. The chain uses TRBV12-3 or TRBV12-4 and TRBJ2-4; D might be TRBD1 (6 bases). The V end was cut by 5 bases, the J end by 0 bases, with 11 bases between. The CDR3 totals 15 residues.